What follows are 28 T cell receptor beta chains derived from one specimen sequenced in a study of blood T cell repertoires in COVID-19. This table comes from immunoSEQ multiplex PCR, and its TCRdb copy is limited to in-frame clones, with some not included. The sample has some 270,000 clones; about 89% are singletons. Sequencing used peripheral blood. These receptors were obtained from a woman aged 55-70 years who had recovered from COVID-19.

The chain uses TRBV7-2 and TRBJ1-1; 9 bases are shared with TRBD1. J was trimmed by 4 bases and V by 6 bases; bases with no gene match: 6. The V gene's germline CDR1 is SGHTA and CDR2 FQGNSA. The CDR3 spans 14 residues. The CDR3 region is CASSTGGGITEAFF. CDR3 nucleotides: TGTGCCAGCAGTACAGGGGGCGGTATCACTGAAGCTTTCTTT.

The V call is TRBV14, the J call TRBJ1-1; D is perhaps TRBD1 (5 bases). V lost 1 base to trimming and J lost 9 bases, with 18 bases between them. This CDR3 is built from 15 residues. Looked up from germline, CDR1 is SGHDN and CDR2 is FVKESK. The CDR3 DNA sequence: TGTGCCAGCAGCCAAGCCCTTGCTGGGGGGGTGAAAGCTTTCTTT. Encoded protein: CASSQALAGGVKAFF.

The V and J genes are TRBV10-3 and TRBJ1-2; 9 nucleotides agree with TRBD1. With V trimmed by 0 bases and J by 3 bases, 2 bases remained unmatched. This CDR3 spans 15 amino acids. Germline lookup yields CDR1 ENHRY and CDR2 SYGVKD. The CDR3 DNA is TGTGCCATCAGTGAGTCGGGACAGGGCTACTATGGCTACACCTTC. It codes for CAISESGQGYYGYTF.

The rearrangement joins TRBV11-3 to TRBJ1-1, with D possibly being TRBD1 (5 bases). V shed 6 bases and J shed 4 bases, with 21 bases lying between them. This CDR3 contains 16 residues. Germline lookup yields CDR1 SGHNT and CDR2 YENEEA. DNA for the CDR3: TGTGCCAGCAGTGAAATGGGTGGGAGGGGTACCACTGAAGCTTTCTTT. Its protein product is CASSEMGGRGTTEAFF.

The CDR3 DNA is TGTGCCAGTAGTATAAGCCCGGGGGCTAATGAAAAACTGTTTTTT. Residues: CASSISPGANEKLFF. The chain has TRBV19 and TRBJ1-4, with D perhaps TRBD1 (5 bases). The CDR3 contains 15 residues. CDR1 and CDR2 from the germline V gene are LNHDA and SQIVND (reference sequence). Trimming removed 2 bases from V and 3 bases from J, with 10 bases in between.

CDR3 sequence: CASSDRGPRNIQYF. The CDR3 region has the DNA TGTGCCAGCAGTGACAGGGGGCCCCGAAACATTCAGTACTTC. The chain links TRBV27 to TRBJ2-4, with 10 bases aligning to TRBD1. The CDR3 is 14 amino acids. Per the germline V gene, CDR1 is MNHEY and CDR2 is SMNVEV (reference sequence). Trimming took 5 bases from V and 6 from J; bases not matched to a gene: 4.

The rearrangement links TRBV18 to TRBJ1-4, with 8 bases identical to TRBD1. The V gene end was trimmed by 3 bases and the J gene end by 7 bases; junction bases not matched to a gene: 10. CDR3 length: 16 amino acids. Germline CDR1 reads KGHSH; CDR2 reads LQKENI. CDR3 protein: CASSPEIGQGGEKLFF. DNA for the CDR3: TGTGCCAGCTCACCTGAGATCGGACAGGGTGGTGAAAAACTGTTTTTT.

The CDR3 DNA is TGCGCCAGCAAGAAACAGAATATGAACACTGAAGCTTTCTTT. Translated, it gives CASKKQNMNTEAFF. This sequence joins TRBV5-1 and TRBJ1-1; D call uncertain. Trimming took off 6 bases at V and 0 bases at J, with 12 bases between the two ends. Germline CDR1 SGHRS, CDR2 YFSETQ. The CDR3 sequence is 14 residues long.

The chain joins TRBV28 to TRBJ2-7; 8 bases are shared with TRBD2. Germline CDR1 reads MDHEN; CDR2 reads SYDVKM. The V gene end was trimmed by 7 bases and the J gene end by 2 bases; junction bases not matched to a gene: 7. The CDR3 is made up of 14 amino acids. CDR3 DNA sequence: TGTGCCAGCACCTCAAGCGGGGGAGCCTACGAGCAGTACTTC. Translated: CASTSSGGAYEQYF.

V and J are TRBV5-1 and TRBJ1-4; 7 bases align to TRBD1. CDR1 is SGHRS, CDR2 YFSETQ, per germline. The ends lost 2 bases at V and 7 bases at J; junction bases unmatched: 5. The CDR3 loop spans 14 amino acids. CDR3 bases: TGCGCCAGCAGCTTAGGGGGCTTGTCTGAAAAACTGTTTTTT. Protein sequence: CASSLGGLSEKLFF.

The chain uses TRBV3-1 (or the pseudogene TRBV3-2) and TRBJ2-1; TRBD1 is a possible D gene (8 bases). The V and J ends lost 4 bases and 9 bases respectively, with 28 bases between them. This CDR3 has 18 residues. Per the germline V gene, CDR1 is LGHDT and CDR2 is YNNKEL (reference sequence). Here the CDR3 reads CASSPSTGGVYGLGEQFF. The CDR3 coding sequence is TGTGCCAGCAGCCCTAGCACAGGGGGAGTCTACGGACTAGGTGAGCAGTTCTTC.

This clone was detected once. The chain joins TRBV7-2 to TRBJ1-3; 8 bases are a match to TRBD1. V lost 3 bases and J lost 4; bases outside the gene matches: 5. This CDR3 has 15 residues. Germline CDR1 is SGHTA and CDR2 is FQGNSA. DNA for the CDR3: TGTGCCAGCAGCTTTCAGGGGGCTGTAGGAAACACCATATATTTT. Protein: CASSFQGAVGNTIYF.

This chain connects TRBV15 to TRBJ2-3, with 12 bases fitting TRBD2. Per germline, CDR1 LNHNV and CDR2 YYDKDF (reference sequence). The CDR3 spans 19 residues. V shed 1 base and J 3 bases; nucleotides not matched to a gene: 11. CDR3 residues: CATSRVRLAGGHRTDTQYF. The CDR3, as DNA: TGTGCCACCAGCAGAGTGCGGCTAGCGGGGGGGCATAGGACAGATACGCAGTATTTT.

This clone has a single count. V usage is TRBV6-5 and J usage is TRBJ2-2, with 8 bases lining up with TRBD1. The CDR3 length is 13 residues. CDR1 is MNHEY, CDR2 SVGAGI, per germline. J gave up 10 bases and V 6 bases, and 7 bases lay outside the gene matches. The CDR3 loop reads CASSRGQGVELFF. In DNA, the CDR3 is TGTGCCAGCAGCCGCGGACAGGGAGTGGAGCTGTTTTTT.

V and J are TRBV5-1 and TRBJ1-2, with TRBD1 identical over 7 bases. CDR3 length: 14 amino acids. Germline V gene lookup returns CDR1 SGHRS and CDR2 YFSETQ. V lost 4 bases to trimming and J lost 4 bases; unmatched junction nucleotides: 7. The CDR3 DNA sequence: TGCGCCAGCAGCATCGGGACAGCGGGCTATGGCTACACCTTC. Translation gives CASSIGTAGYGYTF.

The V and J genes are TRBV5-1 and TRBJ1-3; D possibly corresponds to TRBD1 (6 bases). Trimming took 5 bases from V and 4 from J, leaving 16 bases between them. The CDR3 contains 15 residues. Germline V gene lookup returns CDR1 SGHRS and CDR2 YFSETQ. CDR3 nucleotide sequence: TGCGCCAGCAGTCGTGTAGGGGGTACGGGAAACACCATATATTTT. Amino acid sequence: CASSRVGGTGNTIYF.

DNA for the CDR3: TGCGCCAGCAGCCAAGATAACGGGGTCACTGAAGCTTTCTTT. It specifies CASSQDNGVTEAFF. The genes are TRBV4-1 and TRBJ1-1; D remains ambiguous. Germline CDR1 is MGHRA and CDR2 is YSYEKL. V shed 0 bases and J shed 4 bases, with 9 bases lying between them. The CDR3 is 14 residues long.

This sequence joins TRBV3-1 (or the pseudogene TRBV3-2) and TRBJ1-2; D may be TRBD1 (5 bases). This CDR3 has 14 residues. Trimming shortened V by 1 base and J by 7 bases, and 13 bases separated the two germline ends. Looked up from germline, CDR1 is LGHDT and CDR2 is YNNKEL (reference sequence). The CDR3 DNA reads TGTGCCAGCAGCCAAGCAGAAGGGGTCCGTGGCTACACCTTC. This translates into CASSQAEGVRGYTF.

This chain joins TRBV6-6 and TRBJ1-1; no definite D call. CDR1 and CDR2 from the germline V gene are MNHNY and SVGAGI (reference sequence). Trimming stripped 5 bases from V and 0 bases from J, with 10 bases between. The CDR3 extends over 14 amino acids. In nucleotides, the CDR3 is TGTGCCAGCAGTGGCACGGGGTTGAACACTGAAGCTTTCTTT. Its protein product is CASSGTGLNTEAFF.

This clone was seen repeatedly, ten times or more. The J gene is TRBJ2-2, the V gene TRBV9; 8 bases align to TRBD2. CDR1 SGDLS and CDR2 YYNGEE come from the germline V gene. V trimming: 8 bases; J trimming: 5 bases; junction bases outside the gene matches: 5. This CDR3 spans 13 amino acids. CDR3 in DNA: TGTGCCAGTTCGTTAGCGGGGACCGGGGAGCTGTTTTTT. Protein product: CASSLAGTGELFF.

This chain uses TRBV11-3 with TRBJ2-1; 10 bases align to TRBD1. After removal of 3 bases from V and 4 bases from J, the junction contained 3 bases not matched to a gene. CDR1 and CDR2 from the germline V gene are SGHNT and YENEEA. This CDR3 has 15 residues. The CDR3 DNA reads TGTGCCAGCAGCTTGGGGGACAGGGGATACAATGAGCAGTTCTTC. Translation gives CASSLGDRGYNEQFF. The complete variable domain, with remaining parts taken from reference TRBV11-3 and TRBJ2-1, reads EAGVVQSPRYKIIEKKQPVAFWCNPISGHNTLYWYLQNLGQGPELLIRYENEEAVDDSQLPKDRFSAERLKGVDSTLKIQPAELGDSAVYLCASSLGDRGYNEQFFGPGTRLTVL.

The J gene is TRBJ1-3, the V gene TRBV4-1; D gene uncertain. CDR1 and CDR2 from the germline V gene are MGHRA and YSYEKL. Trimming pared 2 bases from V and 0 bases from J, leaving 5 bases between. This CDR3 is built from 14 residues. The CDR3 coding sequence is TGCGCCAGCAGCCAAACGGGCTCTGGAAACACCATATATTTT. Its protein product is CASSQTGSGNTIYF.

V is TRBV19 and J is TRBJ1-5; D call uncertain. V lost 3 bases and J lost 5, with 20 bases in between. The CDR3 spans 17 residues. Per the germline V gene, CDR1 is LNHDA and CDR2 is SQIVND (reference sequence). The CDR3 here is CASSILVPGRADQPQHF. DNA of the CDR3: TGTGCCAGTAGTATTCTCGTCCCTGGGCGGGCGGATCAGCCCCAGCATTTT. Complete variable domain (other parts from reference TRBV19 and TRBJ1-5): DGGITQSPKYLFRKEGQNVTLSCEQNLNHDAMYWYRQDPGQGLRLIYYSQIVNDFQKGDIAEGYSVSREKKESFPLTVTSAQKNPTAFYLCASSILVPGRADQPQHFGDGTRLSIL.

The chain couples TRBV4-1 to TRBJ2-4; tentatively, D is TRBD2 (6 bases). CDR1 is MGHRA and CDR2 is YSYEKL in the germline V gene. V gave up 5 bases and J gave up 1 base, with 12 bases separating them. The CDR3 length is 15 residues. The DNA of the CDR3 is TGCGCCAGCAGCGGCAGGGAGGAGGCCAAAAACATTCAGTACTTC. Translating gives CASSGREEAKNIQYF.

The chain has TRBV24-1 and TRBJ2-3; D uncertain. The CDR3 contains 13 residues. Germline CDR1 and CDR2: KGHDR and SFDVKD. The ends were cut back, 5 bases at V and 3 bases at J, with 8 bases in the middle. The CDR3: CATSGAQTDTQYF. DNA for the CDR3: TGTGCCACCAGTGGGGCCCAGACAGATACGCAGTATTTT.

The V call is TRBV27, the J call TRBJ2-5; 8 bases are a match to TRBD2. Germline CDR1 and CDR2: MNHEY and SMNVEV (reference sequence). The junction had 5 bases not matched to a gene; V was cut back by 1 base and J by 1 base. The CDR3 is made up of 16 amino acids. Here the CDR3 DNA reads TGTGCCAGCAGTTTATTTCGCGGGGGGCCCCAAGAGACCCAGTACTTC. This codes for CASSLFRGGPQETQYF.

This clone was found a few times. The rearrangement uses TRBV19 and TRBJ1-5, with 7 positions matching TRBD1. From germline, CDR1 is LNHDA and CDR2 SQIVND (reference sequence). CDR3 length: 14 residues. V was pared by 7 bases and J by 3 bases, with 6 bases of the junction left unmatched. The DNA of the CDR3 is TGTGCCAGTACCCGGGGACAGTACAATCAGCCCCAGCATTTT. It translates to CASTRGQYNQPQHF. The full variable domain, rest sourced from reference TRBV19 and TRBJ1-5, is DGGITQSPKYLFRKEGQNVTLSCEQNLNHDAMYWYRQDPGQGLRLIYYSQIVNDFQKGDIAEGYSVSREKKESFPLTVTSAQKNPTAFYLCASTRGQYNQPQHFGDGTRLSIL.

This clone came up a few times. This rearrangement joins TRBV18 to TRBJ1-5, with 9 bases identical to TRBD1. CDR1 is KGHSH, CDR2 LQKENI, per germline. The CDR3 loop spans 14 amino acids. V shed 5 bases and J 7 bases; nucleotides not matched to a gene: 6. CDR3: CASSGQGSDQPQHF. CDR3 bases: TGTGCCAGCTCAGGACAGGGGTCTGACCAGCCCCAGCATTTT.